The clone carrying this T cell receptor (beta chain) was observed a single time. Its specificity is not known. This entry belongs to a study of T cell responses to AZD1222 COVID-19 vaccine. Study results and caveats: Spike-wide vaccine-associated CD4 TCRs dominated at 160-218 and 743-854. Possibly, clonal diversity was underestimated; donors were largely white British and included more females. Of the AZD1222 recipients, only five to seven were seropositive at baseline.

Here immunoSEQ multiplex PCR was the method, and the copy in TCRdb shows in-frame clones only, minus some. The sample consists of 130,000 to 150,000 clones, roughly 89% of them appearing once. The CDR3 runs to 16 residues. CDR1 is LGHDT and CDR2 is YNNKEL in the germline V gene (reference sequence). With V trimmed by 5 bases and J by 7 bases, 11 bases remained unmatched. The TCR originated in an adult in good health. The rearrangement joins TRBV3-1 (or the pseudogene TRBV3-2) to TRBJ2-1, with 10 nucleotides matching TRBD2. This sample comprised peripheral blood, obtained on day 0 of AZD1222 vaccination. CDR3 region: CASSSEIAGGRNEQFF. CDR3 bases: TGTGCCAGCAGCTCAGAGATAGCGGGAGGAAGGAATGAGCAGTTCTTC.